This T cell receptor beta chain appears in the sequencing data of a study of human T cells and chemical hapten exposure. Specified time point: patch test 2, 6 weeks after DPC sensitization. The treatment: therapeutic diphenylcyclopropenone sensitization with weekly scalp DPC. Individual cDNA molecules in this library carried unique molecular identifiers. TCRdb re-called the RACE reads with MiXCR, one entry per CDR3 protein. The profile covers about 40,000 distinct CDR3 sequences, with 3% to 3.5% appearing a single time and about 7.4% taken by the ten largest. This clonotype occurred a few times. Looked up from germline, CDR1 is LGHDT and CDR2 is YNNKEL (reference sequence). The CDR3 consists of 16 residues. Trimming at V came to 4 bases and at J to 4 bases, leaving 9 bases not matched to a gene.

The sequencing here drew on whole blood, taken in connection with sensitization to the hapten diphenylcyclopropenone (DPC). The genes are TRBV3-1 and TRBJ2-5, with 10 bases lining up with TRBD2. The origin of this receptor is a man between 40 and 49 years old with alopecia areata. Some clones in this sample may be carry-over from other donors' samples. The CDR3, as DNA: TGTGCCAGCAGCCCTCAACTAGCGGGGAGGGCAGAGACCCAGTACTTC. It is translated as CASSPQLAGRAETQYF.